This TCR beta chain was found in a study of blood T cell repertoires in COVID-19. Study in general: COVID-19 samples collected from the United States, Italy and Spain covered acute and convalescent phases.

TCRdb's copy holds only in-frame clones and misses some; the assay was immunoSEQ multiplex PCR. This table has about 100,000 clones, 80% appearing once. V shed 5 bases and J 2 bases; nucleotides not matched to a gene: 1. The length of the CDR3 is 13 residues. CDR1 and CDR2 from the germline V gene are SGHDN and FVKESK. This clonotype was sampled from an older woman with acute or convalescent COVID-19. The chain carries TRBV14 and TRBJ2-3; 7 bases match TRBD1. Sequencing used peripheral blood. The CDR3 nucleotides are TGTGCCAGCAGCGACAGGGTCACAGATACGCAGTATTTT. Its translation: CASSDRVTDTQYF.